Described below is a single T cell receptor (beta chain) sequence and its context. Germline-derived CDR1 and CDR2 are SEHNR and FQNEAQ (reference sequence). The length of the CDR3 is 15 residues. Germline trimming cut 3 bases from V and 13 bases from J; bases unmatched to any gene: 15. This sample was included in a study of technical replicates of blood from several donors. TCRdb's copy holds only in-frame clones and misses some; the assay was immunoSEQ multiplex PCR. Of fewer than 75,000 clones in the sample, 88% were seen once. The receptor was derived from a human donor in good health. Some clones in this sample may be carry-over from other donors' samples. The chain couples TRBV7-9 to TRBJ2-1, with 7 bases lining up with TRBD1. The specimen sequenced was PBMCs. CDR3 coding DNA: TGTGCCAGCAGCTTCGGACAGGAATATGGCCATTTACAGTTCTTC. Its translation: CASSFGQEYGHLQFF.